This TCR beta chain was captured in a study of shared clonotypes between healthy human individuals. V dropped 2 bases and J dropped 5 bases, with 10 bases sitting between them. Germline V lookup: CDR1 GTSNPN, CDR2 SVGIG (reference sequence). The CDR3 is 12 amino acids. It was into CD45RA+ naive and CD45RA-negative memory subsets that the CD4+ cells were split. Sequencing used immunoSEQ multiplex PCR; TCRdb keeps in-frame clones, though not all of them. The sample has 1.4 million or so clones, approximately 98.5% seen once. Source material: naive CD4+ T cells sorted from blood. The subset: CD45RA+ positively selected. The V call is TRBV30, the J call TRBJ2-7; D unclear. This clonotype was sampled from a man aged 30 to 45 in good health. The CDR3 nucleotides read TGTGCCTGGAGTTGGACCCAGGACGAGCAGTACTTC. Translating gives CAWSWTQDEQYF.